The clone carrying this T cell receptor (beta chain) has just a few counts. This record comes from a study of T cells in Graves' hyperthyroidism and ophthalmopathy. Germline V gives CDR1 MNHEY, CDR2 SVGEGT. V lost 10 bases to trimming and J lost 11 bases, with 20 bases between them. This CDR3 contains 13 residues. Researchers took RNA transcripts and amplified the TCR beta CDR3 regions from them. First-round RT-PCR of the TCR CDR3 relied on the HTBI primer set. TCRdb used MiXCR to reprocess the multiplex PCR reads, holding one entry per CDR3 protein. The sample consists of 300,000 or so distinct CDR3 sequences, around 20% of them appearing once.

The gene calls are TRBV6-2 or TRBV6-3 and TRBJ1-4; no clear D gene. Sequencing used blood. This clonotype was sampled from a woman between 45 and 65 years old with Graves' hyperthyroidism. The CDR3 protein is CAIGPLGLGKLFF. The CDR3 DNA is TGTGCCATCGGGCCCCTAGGGCTCGGGAAACTGTTTTTT.